One and the same sample provided the 23 T cell receptor beta chains below, sequenced in a study of T cell changes during pregnancy in multiple sclerosis. Produced via immunoSEQ multiplex PCR; TCRdb's table is partial and in-frame only. The table has approximately 99,000 clones, approximately 93% seen once. Sequencing used peripheral blood, obtained after pregnancy. The receptors come from a female donor with multiple sclerosis, enrolled in a pregnancy study.

The chain recombines TRBV27 with TRBJ1-2, with 8 bases that match TRBD1. J was trimmed by 5 bases and V by 5 bases; bases with no gene match: 7. The CDR3 covers 14 residues. CDR1 and CDR2 (germline): MNHEY, SMNVEV (reference sequence). CDR3 amino acids: CASSPWTGSYGYTF. The CDR3 region has the DNA TGTGCCAGCAGTCCCTGGACAGGGAGTTATGGCTACACCTTC.

The rearrangement links TRBV27 to TRBJ2-1; 7 bases match TRBD2. The CDR3 has 14 residues. CDR1 and CDR2 (germline): MNHEY, SMNVEV (reference sequence). V trimming: 4 bases; J trimming: 5 bases; junction bases outside the gene matches: 5. The chain's CDR3 is CASSYETSHNEQFF. The CDR3 DNA follows: TGTGCCAGCAGTTATGAGACTAGCCACAATGAGCAGTTCTTC.

The gene calls are TRBV11-2 and TRBJ2-1; 13 bases align to TRBD2. The CDR3 loop spans 14 amino acids. CDR1 and CDR2 (germline): SGHAT, FQNNGV. V shed 5 bases, J shed 13 bases, and the junction held 8 bases outside the gene matches. The CDR3 here is CASSDTLAGGSQFF. The DNA for the CDR3 is TGTGCCAGCAGCGACACACTAGCGGGAGGGTCACAGTTCTTC. The variable domain in full, completed from reference TRBV11-2 and TRBJ2-1, reads EAGVAQSPRYKIIEKRQSVAFWCNPISGHATLYWYQQILGQGPKLLIQFQNNGVVDDSQLPKDRFSAERLKGVDSTLKIQPAKLEDSAVYLCASSDTLAGGSQFFGPGTRLTVL.

The gene calls are TRBV2 and TRBJ1-2; TRBD1 is a possible D gene (5 bases). The CDR3 has 16 amino acids. Trimming shortened V by 1 base and J by 4 bases, and 16 bases separated the two germline ends. Germline loops: CDR1 SNHLY, CDR2 FYNNEI. CDR3 region: CASSEVAGAGLYGYTF. CDR3 coding DNA: TGTGCCAGCAGTGAAGTCGCGGGAGCGGGGCTCTATGGCTACACCTTC.

This clone was counted once. This chain joins TRBV5-4 and TRBJ2-2, with 9 positions matching TRBD1. V shed 5 bases and J 4 bases; nucleotides not matched to a gene: 6. CDR1 and CDR2 (germline): SGHNT, YYREEE (reference sequence). This CDR3 spans 15 amino acids. The CDR3 DNA reads TGTGCCAGCAGGAGAGACAGGGGGGTCACCGGGGAGCTGTTTTTT. The encoded protein is CASRRDRGVTGELFF.

The rearrangement joins TRBV18 to TRBJ2-1; D remains unclear. This CDR3 spans 14 amino acids. The V end lost 6 bases, the J end lost 7 bases, and 16 bases lay between the germline ends. Per germline, CDR1 KGHSH and CDR2 LQKENI. DNA of the CDR3: TGTGCCAGCTCCCCGTCCCCTATCGTTAATGAGCAGTTCTTC. This gives the protein CASSPSPIVNEQFF.

This chain links TRBV2 with TRBJ1-5, with 11 bases lining up with TRBD1. The CDR3 contains 15 residues. V lost 5 bases to trimming and J lost 4 bases; unmatched junction nucleotides: 4. The germline gives CDR1 SNHLY, CDR2 FYNNEI. The CDR3 DNA is TGTGCCAGCAGTAAAGGGACAGGGGGAAATCAGCCCCAGCATTTT. Translating gives CASSKGTGGNQPQHF.

The chain carries TRBV19 and TRBJ1-1, with D possibly TRBD1 on 5 matching bases. The CDR3 consists of 15 residues. CDR1 is LNHDA and CDR2 is SQIVND in the germline V gene (reference sequence). V lost 2 bases, J lost 1 base, and 11 bases lay in between. CDR3 nucleotide sequence: TGTGCCAGTAGTATACAGGGTACCAAGAACACTGAAGCTTTCTTT. This codes for CASSIQGTKNTEAFF.

Only a few counts were recorded for this clone. V gene TRBV27 combines with J gene TRBJ1-1, with 8 bases aligning to TRBD1. The V gene end was trimmed by 6 bases and the J gene end by 1 base; junction bases not matched to a gene: 1. CDR3 length: 13 amino acids. Germline values: CDR1 MNHEY, CDR2 SMNVEV (reference sequence). The CDR3, as DNA: TGTGCCAGCAGCGACAGGGGGAACACTGAAGCTTTCTTT. Amino acid sequence: CASSDRGNTEAFF.

This chain connects TRBV9 to TRBJ2-7; D possibly corresponds to TRBD1 (6 bases). V lost 4 bases to trimming and J lost 1 base, with 12 bases between them. In germline, CDR1 is SGDLS, CDR2 YYNGEE. CDR3 length equals 14 residues. The CDR3 DNA sequence: TGTGCCAGCAGCCCCTCTGGACAGTCCTACGAGCAGTACTTC. The encoded protein is CASSPSGQSYEQYF.

The gene calls are TRBV5-5 and TRBJ1-2, with a possible D match to TRBD1 (5 bases). V was pared by 1 base and J by 0 bases, with 10 bases between. The CDR3 consists of 15 residues. CDR1 is SGHKS and CDR2 is YYEKEE in the germline V gene (reference sequence). The CDR3 DNA is TGTGCCAGCAGCTTGAGGACAACTCCTAACTATGGCTACACCTTC. This codes for CASSLRTTPNYGYTF.

A word on this clone: Other nucleotide sequences from this sample produce the same CDR3. The chain is built from TRBV5-1 and TRBJ2-7, with D perhaps TRBD2 (5 bases). Germline CDR1 SGHRS, CDR2 YFSETQ. This CDR3 is built from 13 residues. The V and J ends lost 2 bases and 0 bases respectively, with 6 bases between them. Here the CDR3 DNA reads TGCGCCAGCAGCTTAGGGAGCTCCTACGAGCAGTACTTC. It translates to CASSLGSSYEQYF. The full variable domain, with the rest looked up from reference TRBV5-1 and TRBJ2-7, is KAGVTQTPRYLIKTRGQQVTLSCSPISGHRSVSWYQQTPGQGLQFLFEYFSETQRNKGNFPGRFSGRQFSNSRSEMNVSTLELGDSALYLCASSLGSSYEQYFGPGTRLTVT.

The chain carries TRBV19 and TRBJ2-4, with 13 bases lining up with TRBD2. This CDR3 is 20 amino acids long. From germline, CDR1 is LNHDA and CDR2 SQIVND (reference sequence). The ends lost 0 bases at V and 7 bases at J; junction bases unmatched: 15. The CDR3: CASSIDRAGTSGKGSNIQYF. CDR3 bases: TGTGCCAGTAGTATAGATCGGGCCGGGACTAGCGGGAAGGGGAGTAACATTCAGTACTTC.

This chain connects TRBV19 to TRBJ1-1, with a possible D match to TRBD1 (5 bases). CDR1 is LNHDA and CDR2 is SQIVND in the germline V gene (reference sequence). This CDR3 spans 16 amino acids. V lost 5 bases and J 2 bases, leaving 18 bases between the germline ends. DNA for the CDR3: TGTGCCAGTAGTTCTCGACAGACAATACCCAACACTGAAGCTTTCTTT. Translated, it gives CASSSRQTIPNTEAFF.

V usage is TRBV29-1 and J usage is TRBJ2-1; 12 nucleotides match TRBD2. Unmatched junction bases numbered 14, after V lost 8 bases and J lost 3 bases. The CDR3 spans 17 residues. Germline CDR1 is SQVTM and CDR2 is ANQGSEA. The CDR3 loop is CSLWASGREGHYNEQFF. Here the CDR3 DNA reads TGCAGCCTGTGGGCTAGCGGGAGGGAGGGACACTACAATGAGCAGTTCTTC.

This clone was counted once. J is TRBJ2-7 and V is TRBV30, with 9 positions matching TRBD2. Germline V gives CDR1 GTSNPN, CDR2 SVGIG (reference sequence). The V gene end was trimmed by 3 bases and the J gene end by 3 bases; junction bases not matched to a gene: 6. This CDR3 is 14 amino acids long. The CDR3 DNA sequence: TGTGCCTGGAGACGACTAGCGGTGTACTACGAGCAGTACTTC. Protein product: CAWRRLAVYYEQYF.

The count of this clone is one. The J gene is TRBJ2-5, the V gene TRBV5-1; 7 bases agree with TRBD1. CDR1 is SGHRS, CDR2 YFSETQ, per germline. This CDR3 spans 15 amino acids. V was clipped by 0 bases and J by 2 bases; unmatched bases: 4. CDR3 DNA sequence: TGCGCCAGCAGCTTGGATCCAGGGGGTCAAGAGACCCAGTACTTC. The encoded protein is CASSLDPGGQETQYF.

The CDR3 spells CASSSERNNSPLHF. CDR3 nucleotide sequence: TGTGCCAGCAGTTCAGAGAGGAATAATTCACCCCTCCACTTT. The chain joins TRBV2 to TRBJ1-6; unclear D gene. Trimming took 5 bases from V and 5 from J, leaving 10 bases between them. Per germline, CDR1 SNHLY and CDR2 FYNNEI. The CDR3 consists of 14 residues.

The chain has TRBV29-1 and TRBJ2-1, with 9 positions matching TRBD2. CDR3 length: 12 amino acids. Germline V lookup: CDR1 SQVTM, CDR2 ANQGSEA. The J segment lost 4 bases and the V segment lost 7 bases, leaving 2 bases of the junction unmatched. The CDR3 is CSGLAAYNEQFF. The CDR3 nucleotides are TGCAGCGGACTAGCGGCATACAATGAGCAGTTCTTC.

The chain is built from TRBV6-6 and TRBJ1-1; no definite D call. V was pared by 0 bases and J by 5 bases, with 13 bases between. The length of the CDR3 is 15 residues. Per germline, CDR1 MNHNY and CDR2 SVGAGI (reference sequence). The CDR3 region has the DNA TGTGCCAGCAGTTACTCGCTAGGATTCGGGACTGAAGCTTTCTTT. As protein: CASSYSLGFGTEAFF.

The rearrangement uses TRBV18 and TRBJ2-2; tentative D call: TRBD1 (5 bases). Germline CDR1 KGHSH, CDR2 LQKENI. CDR3 size: 14 residues. V lost 8 bases, J lost 4 bases, and 14 bases lay in between. CDR3 DNA: TGTGCCAGCGACAGTAGGGGCAGCACCGGGGAGCTGTTTTTT. The encoded protein is CASDSRGSTGELFF.

This clone showed up just once. J is TRBJ2-1 and V is TRBV2, with TRBD2 identical over 8 bases. The germline V gene encodes CDR1 SNHLY and CDR2 FYNNEI. Germline trimming cut 0 bases from V and 7 bases from J; bases unmatched to any gene: 5. The CDR3 runs 15 residues. The CDR3: CASSEALPGGNEQFF. The CDR3, as DNA: TGTGCCAGCAGTGAAGCGCTTCCGGGGGGGAATGAGCAGTTCTTC.

The chain carries TRBV5-6 and TRBJ1-5; D is perhaps TRBD1 (6 bases). V lost 3 bases and J lost 5, with 12 bases in between. CDR3 length equals 14 residues. Germline V gene lookup returns CDR1 SGHDT and CDR2 YYEEEE. The chain's CDR3 is CASSSDSLDQPQHF. In DNA form, the CDR3 reads TGTGCCAGCAGCTCGGACAGCCTTGATCAGCCCCAGCATTTT.